This T cell receptor (beta chain) came from a study of cytomegalovirus exposure and HLA in healthy donors. Study as a whole: Findings of an earlier analysis included under 140 million unique TCR beta sequences from 190 million or so T cells. Overall study results and limits: In the analysis, some V segments, TRBV6-2 and TRBV6-3 included, were excluded as indistinguishable. Prior analysis indicated that the majority of TCR beta V segments exhibited productivity approximately 87% or approximately 30% of the time. In presence/absence analyses, roughly uniform sequencing depth across donors was assumed.

PCR primers comprised 60 Vbeta and 13 Jbeta primers. Sequenced by immunoSEQ multiplex PCR; TCRdb stores in-frame clones only, minus some. The data hold some 120,000 clones, with about 80% observed a single time. A word on this clone: The antigen remains unidentified.

The CDR3 covers 11 residues. CDR1 DFQATT and CDR2 SNEGSKA come from the germline V gene (reference sequence). V lost 6 bases to trimming and J lost 2 bases, with 7 bases between them. The sequenced material came from PBMCs. The V gene is TRBV20-1, the J gene TRBJ1-1; D is unclear. This TCR was recovered from a man between 45 and 60 years old in good health and CMV-seronegative. The CDR3 sequence: CSASLNTEAFF. In DNA, the CDR3 is TGCAGTGCCTCCCTCAACACTGAAGCTTTCTTT.